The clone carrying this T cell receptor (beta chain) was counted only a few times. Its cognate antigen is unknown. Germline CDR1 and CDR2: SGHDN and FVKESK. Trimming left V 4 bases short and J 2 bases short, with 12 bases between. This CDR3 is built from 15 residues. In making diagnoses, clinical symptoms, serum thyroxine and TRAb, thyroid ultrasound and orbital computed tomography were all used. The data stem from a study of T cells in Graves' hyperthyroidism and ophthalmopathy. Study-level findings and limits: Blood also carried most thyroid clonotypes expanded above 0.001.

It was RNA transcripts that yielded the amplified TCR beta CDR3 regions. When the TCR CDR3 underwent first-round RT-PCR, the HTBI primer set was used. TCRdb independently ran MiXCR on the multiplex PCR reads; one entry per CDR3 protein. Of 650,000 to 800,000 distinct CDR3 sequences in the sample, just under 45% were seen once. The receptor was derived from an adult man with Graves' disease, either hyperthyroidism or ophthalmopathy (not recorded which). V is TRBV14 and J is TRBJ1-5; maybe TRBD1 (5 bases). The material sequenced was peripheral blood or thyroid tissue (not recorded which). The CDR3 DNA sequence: TGTGCCAGCAGCCCAAGAGGGGCAGGCAATCAGCCCCAGCATTTT. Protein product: CASSPRGAGNQPQHF. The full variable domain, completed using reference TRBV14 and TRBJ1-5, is EAGVTQFPSHSVIEKGQTVTLRCDPISGHDNLYWYRRVMGKEIKFLLHFVKESKQDESGMPNNRFLAERTGGTYSTLKVQPAELEDSGVYFCASSPRGAGNQPQHFGDGTRLSIL.